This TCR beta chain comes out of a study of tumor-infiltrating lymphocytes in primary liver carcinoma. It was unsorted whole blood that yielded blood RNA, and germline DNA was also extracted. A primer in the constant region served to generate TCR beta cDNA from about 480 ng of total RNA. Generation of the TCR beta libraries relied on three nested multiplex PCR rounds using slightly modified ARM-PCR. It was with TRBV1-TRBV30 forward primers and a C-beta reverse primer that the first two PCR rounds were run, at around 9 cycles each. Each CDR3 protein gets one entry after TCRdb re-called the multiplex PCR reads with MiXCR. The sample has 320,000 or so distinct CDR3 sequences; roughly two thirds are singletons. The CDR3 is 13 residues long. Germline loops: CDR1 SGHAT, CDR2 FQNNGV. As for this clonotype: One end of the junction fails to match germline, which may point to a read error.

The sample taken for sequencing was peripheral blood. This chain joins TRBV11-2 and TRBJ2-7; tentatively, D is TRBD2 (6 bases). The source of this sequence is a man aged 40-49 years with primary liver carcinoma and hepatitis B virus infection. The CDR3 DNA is TGTGACAGCAGCCCCGGACTACTCTACGAGCAGTACTTC. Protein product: CDSSPGLLYEQYF. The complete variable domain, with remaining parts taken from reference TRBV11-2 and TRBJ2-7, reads EAGVAQSPRYKIIEKRQSVAFWCNPISGHATLYWYQQILGQGPKLLIQFQNNGVVDDSQLPKDRFSAERLKGVDSTLKIQPAKLEDSAVYLCDSSPGLLYEQYFGPGTRLTVT.